The 13 T cell receptor beta chains listed next were all sequenced from one sample in a study of cytomegalovirus exposure and HLA in healthy donors. PCR primers comprised 60 Vbeta and 13 Jbeta primers. Generated by immunoSEQ multiplex PCR, the TCRdb table keeps only in-frame clones and is missing some. The repertoire consists of 150,000 to 200,000 clones, with approximately 81% occurring once and the leading ten covering around 2.3%. Sequences were obtained from PBMCs. The receptor set was obtained from a woman aged 50 to 65 in good health and CMV-seronegative.

The V gene is TRBV27, the J gene TRBJ1-4; D unclear. V was shortened by 0 bases and J by 0 bases, with 5 bases between the two germline ends. Germline V gene sequence: CDR1 MNHEY, CDR2 SMNVEV (reference sequence). The CDR3 loop spans 15 amino acids. The chain's CDR3 is CASSLSPATNEKLFF. In nucleotides, the CDR3 is TGTGCCAGCAGTTTATCTCCCGCAACTAATGAAAAACTGTTTTTT.

The chain has TRBV5-1 and TRBJ2-5, with D perhaps matching TRBD1 (5 bases). The CDR3 contains 15 residues. Per the germline V gene, CDR1 is SGHRS and CDR2 is YFSETQ. Trimming took 0 bases from V and 5 from J, leaving 14 bases between them. The DNA of the CDR3 is TGCGCCAGCAGCTTGGAGTTTCAGGGATGGGAGACCCAGTACTTC. It is translated as CASSLEFQGWETQYF.

The chain couples TRBV28 to TRBJ1-1; D remains unclear. This CDR3 comprises 16 residues. Between the trimmed V and J ends, which lost 3 bases and 0 bases, there was a span of 14 bases. Germline lookup yields CDR1 MDHEN and CDR2 SYDVKM. The CDR3 loop is CASSFNDIMMNTEAFF. CDR3 in DNA: TGTGCCAGCAGTTTCAACGACATTATGATGAACACTGAAGCTTTCTTT.

V gene TRBV9 combines with J gene TRBJ2-5; maybe TRBD2 (5 bases). The CDR3 is 12 amino acids. With 3 bases removed from V and 4 bases from J, the gap between germline ends came to 7 bases. Germline CDR1 is SGDLS and CDR2 is YYNGEE. The CDR3 DNA follows: TGTGCCAGCAGCGGGACTGCAGAGACCCAGTACTTC. Amino acid sequence: CASSGTAETQYF.

This sequence joins TRBV27 and TRBJ2-3; D is uncertain. The CDR3 length is 15 residues. Germline CDR1 and CDR2: MNHEY and SMNVEV (reference sequence). Trimming removed 6 bases from V and 0 bases from J, with 13 bases in between. CDR3 coding DNA: TGTGCCAGCAGAAATACGGGTCCTAGCACAGATACGCAGTATTTT. Its protein product is CASRNTGPSTDTQYF.

The rearrangement joins TRBV30 to TRBJ2-7, with TRBD1 identical over 9 bases. The CDR3 extends over 13 amino acids. The V gene's germline CDR1 is GTSNPN and CDR2 SVGIG (reference sequence). J gave up 4 bases and V 1 base, and 2 bases lay outside the gene matches. In nucleotides, the CDR3 is TGTGCCTGGAGTGCCGGACAGGGGTACGAGCAGTACTTC. Protein product: CAWSAGQGYEQYF.

This chain uses TRBV28 with TRBJ1-6; 7 bases line up with TRBD1. This CDR3 has 13 amino acids. Trimming removed 5 bases from V and 9 bases from J; junction bases left unmatched: 4. Looked up from germline, CDR1 is MDHEN and CDR2 is SYDVKM. The CDR3 DNA follows: TGTGCCAGCAGTGCCGACAGGGTTTCACCCCTCCACTTT. Its protein product is CASSADRVSPLHF. Combining the CDR3 with reference TRBV28 and TRBJ1-6 gives the whole variable domain DVKVTQSSRYLVKRTGEKVFLECVQDMDHENMFWYRQDPGLGLRLIYFSYDVKMKEKGDIPEGYSVSREKKERFSLILESASTNQTSMYLCASSADRVSPLHFGNGTRLTVT.

The table lists this clone with a few counts. The gene calls are TRBV28 and TRBJ2-2; the match to TRBD1 covers 9 bases. V was pared by 6 bases and J by 6 bases, with 11 bases of the junction left unmatched. Germline V gene sequence: CDR1 MDHEN, CDR2 SYDVKM. The CDR3 is 16 residues long. This chain's CDR3 is CASSLAGTGYAGELFF. The CDR3 DNA follows: TGTGCCAGCAGCCTCGCCGGGACAGGGTACGCCGGGGAGCTGTTTTTT.

This clone was seen once. The chain recombines TRBV27 with TRBJ1-4, with D unclear. The CDR3 extends over 17 amino acids. V lost 8 bases and J lost 5, with 24 bases in between. CDR1 and CDR2 (germline): MNHEY, SMNVEV (reference sequence). The CDR3 here is CASGLRRGPFENEKLFF. CDR3 nucleotide sequence: TGTGCCAGCGGTCTCAGACGGGGTCCGTTTGAGAATGAAAAACTGTTTTTT.

The rearrangement joins TRBV4-3 to TRBJ1-2, with 9 bases lining up with TRBD1. The germline CDR1 and CDR2 sequences are LGHNA and YSLEER. The CDR3 length is 14 residues. J lost 6 bases, V lost 0 bases, and 2 bases had no gene match. In nucleotides, the CDR3 is TGCGCCAGCAGCCAAGAACAGGGGGCGAATGGCTACACCTTC. Protein product: CASSQEQGANGYTF.

This clone showed up just once. The chain recombines TRBV2 with TRBJ1-1; D call uncertain. The CDR3 runs to 13 residues. Germline assignment: CDR1 SNHLY and CDR2 FYNNEI. The V end was cut by 3 bases, the J end by 3 bases, with 8 bases between. The CDR3 DNA follows: TGTGCCAGCAGTGATGTCGGTTACACTGAAGCTTTCTTT. Its protein is CASSDVGYTEAFF.

The genes are TRBV2 and TRBJ1-1, with TRBD1 identical over 7 bases. The V gene end was trimmed by 6 bases and the J gene end by 0 bases; junction bases not matched to a gene: 10. The length of the CDR3 is 16 residues. Per germline, CDR1 SNHLY and CDR2 FYNNEI. The CDR3 reads CASSANSGTVNTEAFF. CDR3 DNA sequence: TGTGCCAGCAGCGCGAATTCCGGGACAGTGAACACTGAAGCTTTCTTT.

The rearrangement uses TRBV6-1 and TRBJ1-1, with a possible D match to TRBD1 (5 bases). V was pared by 3 bases and J by 10 bases, with 15 bases between. The CDR3 has 13 residues. Germline V gene lookup returns CDR1 MNHNS and CDR2 SASEGT. CDR3 sequence reads: CASSETRDEIAFF. Here the CDR3 DNA reads TGTGCCAGCAGTGAGACCAGGGATGAGATAGCTTTCTTT.